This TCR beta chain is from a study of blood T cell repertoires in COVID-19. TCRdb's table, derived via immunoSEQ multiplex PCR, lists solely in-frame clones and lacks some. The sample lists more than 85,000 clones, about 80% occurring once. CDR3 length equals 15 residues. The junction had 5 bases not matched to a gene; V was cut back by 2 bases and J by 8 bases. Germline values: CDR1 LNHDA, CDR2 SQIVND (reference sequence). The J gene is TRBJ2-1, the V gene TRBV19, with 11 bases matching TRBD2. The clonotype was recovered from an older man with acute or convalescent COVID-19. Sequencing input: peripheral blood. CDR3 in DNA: TGTGCCAGTAGTATAAGACTAGCGGGAATACATGAGCAGTTCTTC. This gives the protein CASSIRLAGIHEQFF.